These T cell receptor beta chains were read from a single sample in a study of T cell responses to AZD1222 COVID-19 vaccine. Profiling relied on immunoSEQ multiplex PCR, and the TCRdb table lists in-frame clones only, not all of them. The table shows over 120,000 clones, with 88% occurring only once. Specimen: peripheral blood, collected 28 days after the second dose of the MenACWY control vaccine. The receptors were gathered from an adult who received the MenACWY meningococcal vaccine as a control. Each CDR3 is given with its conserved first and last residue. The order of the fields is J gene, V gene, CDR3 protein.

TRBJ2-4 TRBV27 CASSFGTRGQNIQYF
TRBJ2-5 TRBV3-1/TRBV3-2 CASSQDGAVGETQYF
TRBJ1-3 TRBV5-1 CASSSGQRGGNTIYF
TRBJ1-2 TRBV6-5 CASRKGADYGYTF
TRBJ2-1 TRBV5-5 CASSRGGGPNEQFF
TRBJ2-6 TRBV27 CASSFGLTAGANVLTF
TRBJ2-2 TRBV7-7 CASSRGFTGELFF
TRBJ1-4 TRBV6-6 CASSYQEVATNEKLFF
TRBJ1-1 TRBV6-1 CASSEAGQGKTEAFF
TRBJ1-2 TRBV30 CAWSVQGIPSNYGYTF
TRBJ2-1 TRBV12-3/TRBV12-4 CASRLGYNEQFF
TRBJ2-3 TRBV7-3 CASSLGSTGGTDTQYF
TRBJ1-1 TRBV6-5 CASGQQGNTEAFF
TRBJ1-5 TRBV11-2 CASSAGRFLSNQPQHF
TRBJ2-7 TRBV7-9 CASSRLSPGSYEQYF
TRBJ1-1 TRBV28 CASSPGRRTVEAFF
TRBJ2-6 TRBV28 CASSLFRASGANVLTF
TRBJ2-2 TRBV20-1 CSGAHTGELFF
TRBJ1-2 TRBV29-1 CSVLPQGAGWGYTF
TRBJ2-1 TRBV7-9 CASSFHPRSNEQFF
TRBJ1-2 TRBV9 CASSVDGTGRYGYTF
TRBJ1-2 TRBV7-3 CASSLSQNYGYTF
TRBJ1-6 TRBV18 CASSPSYRGHNSPLHF
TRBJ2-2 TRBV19 CASSIRGRGVNTGELFF
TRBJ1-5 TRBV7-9 CASSSGQGHQPQHF
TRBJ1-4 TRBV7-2 CASSIAGLNEKLFF
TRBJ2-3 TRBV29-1 CSVESRESATDTQYF
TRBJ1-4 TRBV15 CATSKLDGINEKLFF
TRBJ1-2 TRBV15 CATSRDSRTGGYGYTF
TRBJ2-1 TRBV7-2 CASSLRGAYNEQFF
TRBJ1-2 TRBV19 CASWRGGIYGYTF
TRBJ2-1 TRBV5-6 CASSLGGGREQFF
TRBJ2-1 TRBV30 CAWSKPGTYNEQFF
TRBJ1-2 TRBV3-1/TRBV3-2 CASSQGQDYGYTF
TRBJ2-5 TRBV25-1 CASSYRGGETQYF
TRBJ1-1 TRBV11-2 CASSHQSPRHSRITEAFF
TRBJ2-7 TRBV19 CASSSDSYEQYF
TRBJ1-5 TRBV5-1 CASSLTGTGNQAQHF
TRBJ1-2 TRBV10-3 CAIRMTGQGYGYTF
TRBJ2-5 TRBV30 CAFGRRVRETQYF
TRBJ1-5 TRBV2 CASSVDQPQHF
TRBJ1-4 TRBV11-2 CASSRDGNEKLFF
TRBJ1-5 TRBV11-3 CASSRTGANQPQHF
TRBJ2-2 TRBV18 CASSPVTNTGELFF
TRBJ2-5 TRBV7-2 CASSLAYQETQYF
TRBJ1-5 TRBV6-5 CASSSGYSNQPQHF
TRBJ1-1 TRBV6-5 CASSFRGGNTEAFF
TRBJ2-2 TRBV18 CASSLTPNTGELFF
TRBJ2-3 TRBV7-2 CASERAPGDTQYF
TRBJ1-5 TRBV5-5 CASSLSVVKLYQPQHF
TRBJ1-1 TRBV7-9 CASSSFGSLNTEAFF
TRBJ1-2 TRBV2 CASSGEQGFGGYTF
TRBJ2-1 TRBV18 CASSHRTGLPYNEQFF
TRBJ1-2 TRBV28 CASRGAGVNGYTF
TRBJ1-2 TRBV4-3 CASSQDALGTGRGYTF